This note documents a single T cell receptor beta chain sequence. Its matching antigen is unknown. Relative to the germline gene, one junction end is altered; a read error may explain this. The CDR3 is made up of 15 amino acids. CDR1 and CDR2 from the germline V gene are SGHKS and YYEKEE (reference sequence). This entry belongs to a study of tumor and adjacent non-tumor tissue in lung cancer. This sample's RNA came from whole unsorted tissue. Distant lung tissue was collected more than 3 cm away from the tumor edge. Donors were chemotherapy-naive, newly diagnosed lung cancer surgical patients in China, August–late 2014. Findings and limits, study-wide: Significantly higher TCR diversity was found in tumor than normal lung.

TCRbeta libraries were built with three rounds of nested PCR, modified from ARM-PCR. Using its own MiXCR run on the multiplex PCR reads, TCRdb lists one record per CDR3 protein. The table lists about 44,000 distinct CDR3 sequences, 55% to 65% of them singletons. The gene calls are TRBV5-5 and TRBJ1-2; the D gene is possibly TRBD1 (5 bases). This TCR was recovered from a woman in her 70s with non-small cell lung cancer. The material sequenced was distant non-tumor lung tissue. CDR3: CVSNFAGTKLYGYTF. The CDR3 DNA reads as TGTGTCAGCAACTTTGCCGGGACTAAGCTCTATGGCTACACCTTC. Filled out from reference TRBV5-5 and TRBJ1-2, the complete variable domain reads DAGVTQSPTHLIKTRGQQVTLRCSPISGHKSVSWYQQVLGQGPQFIFQYYEKEERGRGNFPDRFSARQFPNYSSELNVNALLLGDSALYLCVSNFAGTKLYGYTFGSGTRLTVV.